Each of the 6 T cell receptor beta chains below was sequenced from the same sample in a study of blood T cell repertoires in COVID-19. Sequencing was performed with immunoSEQ multiplex PCR; in TCRdb, only in-frame clones are kept and a portion is missing. The profile shows over 35,000 clones, just under 90% of them singletons. What was sequenced was peripheral blood. These receptor sequences come from a man aged 35 to 55 with COVID-19, enrolled during active disease.

The chain has TRBV9 and TRBJ1-1; D gene uncertain. CDR3 length equals 14 residues. CDR1 SGDLS and CDR2 YYNGEE come from the germline V gene. The V end lost 0 bases, the J end lost 0 bases, and 6 bases lay between the germline ends. The DNA for the CDR3 is TGTGCCAGCAGCGTAGGTCTGTTGAACACTGAAGCTTTCTTT. Its protein product is CASSVGLLNTEAFF. Full variable domain (rest looked up from reference TRBV9 and TRBJ1-1): DSGVTQTPKHLITATGQRVTLRCSPRSGDLSVYWYQQSLDQGLQFLIQYYNGEERAKGNILERFSAQQFPDLHSELNLSSLELGDSALYFCASSVGLLNTEAFFGQGTRLTVV.

Of note for this clone: The sample contains more than one DNA sequence encoding this CDR3. The V and J genes are TRBV19 and TRBJ2-7; a possible D gene is TRBD1 (5 bases). The V gene's germline CDR1 is LNHDA and CDR2 SQIVND (reference sequence). CDR3 length: 14 residues. The V gene lost 1 base and the J gene lost 0 bases, with 7 bases spanning the gap. In DNA, the CDR3 is TGTGCCAGTAGTATAGGAAGGGGCTCCTACGAGCAGTACTTC. It translates to CASSIGRGSYEQYF.

The chain is built from TRBV7-3 and TRBJ2-1, with no clear D. The CDR3 totals 13 residues. Between the trimmed V and J ends, which lost 0 bases and 9 bases, there was a span of 9 bases. Germline assignment: CDR1 SGHTA and CDR2 FQGTGA. The chain's CDR3 is CASSLTLEGEQFF. The CDR3 nucleotides read TGTGCCAGCAGCTTAACCCTAGAAGGTGAGCAGTTCTTC.

This clone is a singleton in its sample. The chain joins TRBV11-3 to TRBJ2-1; D is perhaps TRBD2 (6 bases). The CDR3 runs 15 residues. Trimming cost V 4 bases and J 7 bases, with 17 bases left between them. Looked up from germline, CDR1 is SGHNT and CDR2 is YENEEA. DNA for the CDR3: TGTGCCAGCAGCTCCCCCCTCGCGGGAAAGAATGAGCAGTTCTTC. It is translated as CASSSPLAGKNEQFF.

Concerning this clone itself: The junction departs from germline at one end; a sequencing error may be responsible. This sequence joins TRBV30 and TRBJ2-5; tentatively, D is TRBD1 (5 bases). The germline V gene has CDR1 GTSNPN and CDR2 SVGIG (reference sequence). This CDR3 has 13 residues. The CDR3 region has the DNA TGTGCCTGGGGCGGCCTTAGGGGCGAGAGCCAGTACTTC. It translates to CAWGGLRGESQYF.

The V and J genes are TRBV2 and TRBJ2-3; 10 bases are a match to TRBD1. After removal of 8 bases from V and 2 bases from J, the junction contained 7 bases not matched to a gene. The germline V gene has CDR1 SNHLY and CDR2 FYNNEI. The CDR3 spans 15 residues. The CDR3: CASDPDRGLTDTQYF. Here the CDR3 DNA reads TGTGCCAGCGACCCCGACAGGGGGCTCACAGATACGCAGTATTTT. Complete variable domain (other parts from reference TRBV2 and TRBJ2-3): EPEVTQTPSHQVTQMGQEVILRCVPISNHLYFYWYRQILGQKVEFLVSFYNNEISEKSEIFDDQFSVERPDGSNFTLKIRSTKLEDSAMYFCASDPDRGLTDTQYFGPGTRLTVL.